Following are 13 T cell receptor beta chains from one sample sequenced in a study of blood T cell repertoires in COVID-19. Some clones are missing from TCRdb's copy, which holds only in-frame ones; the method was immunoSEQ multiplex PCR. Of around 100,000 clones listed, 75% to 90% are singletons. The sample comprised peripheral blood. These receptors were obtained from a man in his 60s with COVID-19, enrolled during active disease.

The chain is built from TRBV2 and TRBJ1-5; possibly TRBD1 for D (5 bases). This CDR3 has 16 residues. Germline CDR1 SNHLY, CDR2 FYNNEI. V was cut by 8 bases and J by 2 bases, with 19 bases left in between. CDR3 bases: TGTGCCAGCGACAGACAAAAAGCTTTGGGCAATCAGCCCCAGCATTTT. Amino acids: CASDRQKALGNQPQHF.

Here the CDR3 reads CATSPVQGAGGELFF. In DNA, the CDR3 is TGTGCCACCAGCCCTGTACAGGGGGCAGGCGGGGAGCTGTTTTTT. The gene calls are TRBV15 and TRBJ2-2, with 9 positions matching TRBD1. The CDR3 spans 15 residues. Per germline, CDR1 LNHNV and CDR2 YYDKDF (reference sequence). V dropped 5 bases and J dropped 7; count of bases not matched to a gene: 8.

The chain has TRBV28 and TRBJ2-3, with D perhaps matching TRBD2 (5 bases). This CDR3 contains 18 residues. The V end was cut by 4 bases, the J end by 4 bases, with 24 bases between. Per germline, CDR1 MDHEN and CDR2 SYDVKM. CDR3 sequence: CASSSPRTGEESPDTQYF. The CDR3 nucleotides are TGTGCCAGCAGTTCACCTAGAACCGGGGAAGAGAGCCCAGATACGCAGTATTTT.

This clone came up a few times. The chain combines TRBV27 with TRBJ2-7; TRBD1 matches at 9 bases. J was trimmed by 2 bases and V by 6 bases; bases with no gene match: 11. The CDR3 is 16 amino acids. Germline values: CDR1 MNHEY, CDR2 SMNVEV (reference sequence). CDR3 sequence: CASSPNSRQGAYEQYF. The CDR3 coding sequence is TGTGCCAGCAGCCCTAACTCCCGACAGGGGGCCTACGAGCAGTACTTC.

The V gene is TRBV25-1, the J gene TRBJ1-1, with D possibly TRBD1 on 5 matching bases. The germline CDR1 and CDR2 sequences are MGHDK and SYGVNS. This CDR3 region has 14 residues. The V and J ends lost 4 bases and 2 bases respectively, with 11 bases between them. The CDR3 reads CASSVGGANTEAFF. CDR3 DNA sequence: TGTGCCAGCAGTGTTGGCGGGGCAAACACTGAAGCTTTCTTT.

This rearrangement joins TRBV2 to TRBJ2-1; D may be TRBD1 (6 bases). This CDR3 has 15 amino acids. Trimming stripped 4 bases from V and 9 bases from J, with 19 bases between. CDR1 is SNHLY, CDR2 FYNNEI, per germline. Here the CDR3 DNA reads TGTGCCAGCAGTGTCCCGGGACAACGGAAGGGTGAGCAGTTCTTC. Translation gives CASSVPGQRKGEQFF.

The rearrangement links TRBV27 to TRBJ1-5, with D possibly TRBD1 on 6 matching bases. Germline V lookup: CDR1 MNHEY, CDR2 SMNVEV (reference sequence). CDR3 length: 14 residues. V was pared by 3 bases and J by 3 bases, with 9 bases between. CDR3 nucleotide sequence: TGTGCCAGCAGTTTCACAGGGAACAATCAGCCCCAGCATTTT. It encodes CASSFTGNNQPQHF.

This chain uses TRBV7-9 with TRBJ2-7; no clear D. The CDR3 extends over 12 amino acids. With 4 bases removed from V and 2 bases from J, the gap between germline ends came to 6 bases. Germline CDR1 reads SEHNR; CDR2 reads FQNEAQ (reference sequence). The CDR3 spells CASSSETYEQYF. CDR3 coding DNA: TGTGCCAGCAGCTCAGAAACCTACGAGCAGTACTTC.

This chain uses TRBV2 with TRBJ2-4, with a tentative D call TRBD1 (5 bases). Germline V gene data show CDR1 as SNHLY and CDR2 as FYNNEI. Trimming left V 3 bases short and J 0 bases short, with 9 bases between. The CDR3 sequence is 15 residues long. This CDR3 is CASSDRAIAKNIQYF. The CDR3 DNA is TGTGCCAGCAGTGACAGGGCAATAGCCAAAAACATTCAGTACTTC.

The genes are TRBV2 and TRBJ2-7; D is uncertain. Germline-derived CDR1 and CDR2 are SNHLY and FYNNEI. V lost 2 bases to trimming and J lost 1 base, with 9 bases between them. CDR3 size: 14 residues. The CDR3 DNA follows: TGTGCCAGCAGTGAACGACATGTTTCCTACGAGCAGTACTTC. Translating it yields CASSERHVSYEQYF.

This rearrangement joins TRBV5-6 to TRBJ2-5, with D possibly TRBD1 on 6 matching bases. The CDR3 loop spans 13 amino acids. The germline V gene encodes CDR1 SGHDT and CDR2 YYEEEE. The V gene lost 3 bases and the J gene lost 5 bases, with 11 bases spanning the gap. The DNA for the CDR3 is TGTGCCAGCAGCTGGGGACACGGTGAGACCCAGTACTTC. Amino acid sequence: CASSWGHGETQYF.

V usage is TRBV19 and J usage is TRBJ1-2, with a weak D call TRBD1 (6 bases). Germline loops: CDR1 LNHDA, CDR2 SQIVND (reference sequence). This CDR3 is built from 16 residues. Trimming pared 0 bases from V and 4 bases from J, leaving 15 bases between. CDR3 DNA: TGTGCCAGTAGTATAGATCATGGACAGCCGCTCTATGGCTACACCTTC. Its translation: CASSIDHGQPLYGYTF.

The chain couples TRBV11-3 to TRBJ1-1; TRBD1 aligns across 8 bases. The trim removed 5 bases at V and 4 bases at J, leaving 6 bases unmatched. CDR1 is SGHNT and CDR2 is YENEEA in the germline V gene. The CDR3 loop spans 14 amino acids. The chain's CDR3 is CASSVGQGSTEAFF. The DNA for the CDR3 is TGTGCCAGCAGCGTCGGACAGGGTAGCACTGAAGCTTTCTTT.